Listed below are T cell receptor beta chains from one sample, sequenced in a study of radiation and T cells in renal cell carcinoma. Sequenced by immunoSEQ multiplex PCR; TCRdb stores in-frame clones only, minus some. The sample yields 150,000 to 200,000 clones, roughly 90% seen once. The specimen was blood, collected from a patient whose treatment included radiotherapy and nephrectomy. Receptor source: a woman between 45 and 60 years old with renal cell carcinoma. CDR3s include the opening cysteine and the closing phenylalanine or tryptophan. A D gene is named only where the DNA matches it firmly. Clone size is stated in some rows and not others, as once, few, many or a class when expanded.

D gene	clone size	V gene	J gene	CDR3 protein	CDR3 DNA
TRBD1	-	TRBV10-3	TRBJ2-2	CAISESPDRGTGELFF	TGTGCCATCAGTGAGTCTCCGGACAGGGGGACCGGGGAGCTGTTTTTT
TRBD1	-	TRBV7-2	TRBJ1-5	CASSLGQGSRQPQHF	TGTGCCAGCAGCCTAGGACAGGGATCGAGACAGCCCCAGCATTTT
TRBD1	few	TRBV5-1	TRBJ2-7	CASSLVGQGAPDEQYF	TGCGCCAGCAGCTTGGTAGGACAGGGGGCGCCGGACGAGCAGTACTTC
-	-	TRBV11-1	TRBJ1-3	CASSSPSGNTIYF	TGTGCCAGCAGCTCTCCTTCGGGAAACACCATATATTTT
-	few	TRBV6-1	TRBJ2-5	CASSPGGPPQETQYF	TGTGCCAGCAGCCCCGGGGGACCCCCCCAAGAGACCCAGTACTTC
TRBD2	few	TRBV5-1	TRBJ2-7	CASSLAGGNYEQYF	TGCGCCAGCAGCTTAGCGGGGGGTAATTACGAGCAGTACTTC
-	-	TRBV4-1	TRBJ1-4	CASSHANEKLFF	TGCGCCAGCAGCCATGCTAATGAAAAACTGTTTTTT
-	-	TRBV7-8	TRBJ2-7	CASSVSRVSSSYEQYF	TGTGCCAGCAGCGTTAGCCGCGTCTCCTCTTCCTACGAGCAGTACTTC
-	-	TRBV19	TRBJ2-6	CASKWQGDSGANVLTF	TGTGCCAGTAAGTGGCAGGGCGACTCTGGGGCCAACGTCCTGACTTTC
-	-	TRBV5-6	TRBJ1-6	CASSLDRNNSPLHF	TGTGCCAGCAGCTTGGACAGGAATAATTCACCCCTCCACTTT
-	-	TRBV6-1	TRBJ1-5	CASEWSGGRDQPQHF	TGTGCCAGCGAGTGGAGTGGGGGGCGAGATCAGCCCCAGCATTTT
TRBD1	-	TRBV2	TRBJ2-2	CASSELGTANTGELFF	TGTGCCAGCAGTGAATTAGGGACAGCGAACACCGGGGAGCTGTTTTTT
-	-	TRBV19	TRBJ2-4	CASSPGSPRGNIQYF	TGTGCCAGTAGTCCAGGCTCTCCGAGGGGAAACATTCAGTACTTC
-	few	TRBV4-3	TRBJ2-7	CASSQEPGAFSYEQYF	TGCGCCAGCAGCCAGGAGCCCGGGGCCTTCTCCTACGAGCAGTACTTC
TRBD1	-	TRBV7-8	TRBJ1-6	CASSSWTGRSYNSPLHF	TGTGCCAGCAGCTCATGGACAGGTCGCTCCTATAATTCACCCCTCCACTTT
-	-	TRBV6-5	TRBJ1-1	CATGEVTEAFF	TGTGCCACCGGGGAAGTCACTGAAGCTTTCTTT
-	-	TRBV29-1	TRBJ1-1	CSVEDWANTEAFF	TGCAGCGTTGAAGACTGGGCTAACACTGAAGCTTTCTTT